Listed here is a single T cell receptor (beta chain). This specimen comes from a study of T cell responses to AZD1222 COVID-19 vaccine. V was shortened by 4 bases and J by 6 bases, with 16 bases between the two germline ends. The CDR3 has 14 residues. Germline CDR1 reads SGHNT; CDR2 reads YYREEE (reference sequence). Using immunoSEQ multiplex PCR, the repertoire was profiled, and TCRdb retains in-frame clones only, with some absent. The sample has about 46,000 clones, roughly 90% seen once. The material sequenced was peripheral blood, taken 28 days after the second AZD1222 dose. The sequence was obtained from an adult who received the AZD1222 COVID-19 vaccine. The chain links TRBV5-4 to TRBJ1-2; D not certain. Here the CDR3 DNA reads TGTGCCAGCAGCCCTCCGGGCAAACGGAATGGCTACACCTTC. Translated: CASSPPGKRNGYTF.